The 28 T cell receptor beta chains in this list originate from one sample, sequenced in a study of cytomegalovirus exposure and HLA in healthy donors. The PCR was carried out with 60 Vbeta primers and 13 Jbeta primers. Repertoires were generated with immunoSEQ multiplex PCR, while TCRdb's copy carries only in-frame clones and drops some. In the table there are about 130,000 clones, roughly four fifths of which are singletons. Sequenced material: PBMCs. The source of these receptors is a girl aged 2 to 10 in good health and CMV-seronegative.

In this sample, this clone turned up once. The chain couples TRBV15 to TRBJ2-7; TRBD2 matches 13 bases. From germline, CDR1 is LNHNV and CDR2 YYDKDF (reference sequence). CDR3 size: 16 residues. Germline trimming cut 3 bases from V and 3 bases from J; bases unmatched to any gene: 5. The CDR3 loop reads CATSSAGTSGVYEQYF. The CDR3 DNA reads as TGTGCCACCAGCAGCGCCGGGACTAGCGGGGTCTACGAGCAGTACTTC.

The CDR3 protein is CASSRAVSTDTQYF. The CDR3 DNA is TGTGCCAGCTCACGGGCAGTAAGCACAGATACGCAGTATTTT. The chain couples TRBV18 to TRBJ2-3; D gene ambiguous. The CDR3 has 14 amino acids. Trimming removed 4 bases from V and 0 bases from J, with 8 bases in between. The germline V gene has CDR1 KGHSH and CDR2 LQKENI.

The chain combines TRBV13 with TRBJ2-1; TRBD1 aligns across 8 bases. CDR3 length equals 14 residues. Germline V CDR1 and CDR2: PRHDT, FYEKMQ (reference sequence). V shed 6 bases and J 6 bases; nucleotides not matched to a gene: 7. The CDR3 DNA is TGTGCCAGCAGGGGGCAGGGGGCCACCAATGAGCAGTTCTTC. As protein: CASRGQGATNEQFF.

This sequence joins TRBV2 and TRBJ2-5; TRBD2 is a possible D gene (6 bases). This CDR3 has 17 amino acids. CDR1 and CDR2 from the germline V gene are SNHLY and FYNNEI. V was cut by 9 bases and J by 1 base, with 24 bases left in between. As DNA, the CDR3 is TGTGCCAGGACGGGTCCCCGGGATAGCGGAACCCAAGAGACCCAGTACTTC. It specifies CARTGPRDSGTQETQYF.

The sample holds a few counts of this clone. The rearrangement joins TRBV6-5 to TRBJ1-5; D ambiguous. The CDR3 is 13 residues long. The V and J ends lost 5 bases and 4 bases respectively, with 9 bases between them. Germline CDR1 is MNHEY and CDR2 is SVGAGI. CDR3 in amino acids: CASSRTVNQPQHF. CDR3 in DNA: TGTGCCAGCAGTCGGACTGTGAATCAGCCCCAGCATTTT.

The rearrangement uses TRBV5-1 and TRBJ2-5; tentatively, D is TRBD1 (6 bases). The J call may be mistaken, given a closer DNA end match to TRBJ2-7. This CDR3 spans 16 amino acids. Germline CDR1 SGHRS, CDR2 YFSETQ. CDR3: CASSLAATGISYEQYF. CDR3 in DNA: TGCGCCAGCAGCTTGGCCGCCACAGGGATCTCCTACGAGCAGTACTTC.

The J gene is TRBJ2-7, the V gene TRBV19; 7 positions match TRBD1. Germline trimming cut 4 bases from V and 3 bases from J; bases unmatched to any gene: 3. CDR1 and CDR2 from the germline V gene are LNHDA and SQIVND (reference sequence). The CDR3 is made up of 13 amino acids. CDR3 loop: CASSRDSFYEQYF. The DNA of the CDR3 is TGTGCCAGTAGTAGGGACAGCTTCTACGAGCAGTACTTC.

This clone was seen only once. The DNA of the CDR3 is TGTGCCAGCAGCTTAGAGGTAGGAGAGAACACTGAAGCTTTCTTT. Its protein product is CASSLEVGENTEAFF. V usage is TRBV7-9 and J usage is TRBJ1-1; D is unresolved. CDR1 SEHNR and CDR2 FQNEAQ come from the germline V gene (reference sequence). Trimming removed 1 base from V and 1 base from J, with 10 bases in between. This CDR3 is built from 15 residues.

The rearrangement links TRBV6-1 to TRBJ2-5; 11 bases agree with TRBD2. The CDR3 has 15 amino acids. V was clipped by 9 bases and J by 2 bases; unmatched bases: 8. In germline, CDR1 is MNHNS, CDR2 SASEGT. The CDR3 DNA follows: TGTGCCAGTCTGCCCTTAGCGGGGGGGCAAGAGACCCAGTACTTC. Protein product: CASLPLAGGQETQYF.

The chain joins TRBV27 to TRBJ2-1; possible D gene TRBD1, 6 bases. Germline V gives CDR1 MNHEY, CDR2 SMNVEV (reference sequence). With 3 bases removed from V and 1 base from J, the gap between germline ends came to 10 bases. The CDR3 has 15 residues. CDR3 sequence: CASSFGRGSYNEQFF. The CDR3 nucleotides are TGTGCCAGCAGTTTTGGCAGGGGTTCCTACAATGAGCAGTTCTTC.

This chain uses TRBV27 with TRBJ2-6, with 9 nucleotides matching TRBD2. Germline CDR1 MNHEY, CDR2 SMNVEV (reference sequence). V was pared by 4 bases and J by 3 bases, with 16 bases of the junction left unmatched. The CDR3 spans 20 residues. The CDR3 DNA reads as TGTGCCAGCAGTTATTGGAGTGTAGCGGGAGCCTCTTTTGGGGCCAACGTCCTGACTTTC. Translating it yields CASSYWSVAGASFGANVLTF.

This sequence joins TRBV7-9 and TRBJ2-3; TRBD2 matches 11 bases. The CDR3 totals 15 residues. Germline CDR1 is SEHNR and CDR2 is FQNEAQ (reference sequence). Trimming cost V 5 bases and J 5 bases; bases outside gene matches: 6. This chain's CDR3 is CASSPTSGTRDTQYF. DNA for the CDR3: TGTGCCAGCAGCCCGACTAGCGGGACGAGAGATACGCAGTATTTT.

This clone was found once. The chain employs TRBV5-8 and TRBJ2-1; D ambiguous. The ends were cut back, 7 bases at V and 0 bases at J, with 8 bases in the middle. CDR1 is SGHTS, CDR2 YDEGEE, per germline. The CDR3 has 13 residues. As DNA, the CDR3 is TGTGCCAGCGGAGCTAGCTCCTACAATGAGCAGTTCTTC. This gives the protein CASGASSYNEQFF.

This rearrangement joins TRBV7-2 to TRBJ2-2, with D perhaps matching TRBD2 (6 bases). From germline, CDR1 is SGHTA and CDR2 FQGNSA. Trimming took 6 bases from V and 5 from J, leaving 13 bases between them. The CDR3 length is 14 residues. The CDR3 spells CASRSRGKTGELFF. CDR3 nucleotide sequence: TGTGCCAGCAGATCCCGGGGGAAAACCGGGGAGCTGTTTTTT.

The chain couples TRBV27 to TRBJ2-7; possibly TRBD2 for D (5 bases). V was cut by 4 bases and J by 4 bases, with 17 bases left in between. CDR1 is MNHEY and CDR2 is SMNVEV in the germline V gene (reference sequence). This CDR3 is 15 amino acids long. In DNA, the CDR3 is TGTGCCAGCAGTTCTCTCGGACTCAGAATATACGAGCAGTACTTC. Protein product: CASSSLGLRIYEQYF.

This clone showed up just a few times. The CDR3 DNA follows: TGTGCCAGCAGTCCCCAGGGCGATTTCGGACCCCAGCATTTT. It specifies CASSPQGDFGPQHF. The chain has TRBV27 and TRBJ1-5, with TRBD1 as a possible D gene (5 bases). Germline assignment: CDR1 MNHEY and CDR2 SMNVEV (reference sequence). With 5 bases removed from V and 10 bases from J, the gap between germline ends came to 18 bases. The CDR3 spans 14 residues.

The J gene is TRBJ2-6, the V gene TRBV25-1, with 9 bases aligning to TRBD1. CDR1 MGHDK and CDR2 SYGVNS come from the germline V gene. With V trimmed by 5 bases and J by 2 bases, 7 bases remained unmatched. This CDR3 has 17 residues. The CDR3 region is CASSKGQGKTGANVLTF. Here the CDR3 DNA reads TGTGCCAGCAGTAAGGGACAGGGTAAGACTGGGGCCAACGTCCTGACTTTC.

The J gene is TRBJ2-1, the V gene TRBV25-1; 10 bases agree with TRBD2. This CDR3 has 17 residues. V lost 2 bases, J lost 2 bases, and 6 bases stayed unmatched. CDR1 is MGHDK, CDR2 SYGVNS, per germline. CDR3: CASSEKVAGGTYNEQFF. The DNA of the CDR3 is TGTGCCAGCAGTGAAAAAGTAGCGGGAGGAACCTACAATGAGCAGTTCTTC.

V is TRBV6-6 and J is TRBJ2-1; 14 nucleotides align to TRBD2. The CDR3 is made up of 15 amino acids. V gave up 6 bases and J gave up 9 bases; unmatched junction bases: 7. Germline V gives CDR1 MNHNY, CDR2 SVGAGI (reference sequence). The DNA for the CDR3 is TGTGCCAGCAGCGGGACTAGCGGGAGAGAAAGTGAGCAGTTCTTC. Translation gives CASSGTSGRESEQFF.

J is TRBJ2-3 and V is TRBV19; TRBD1 matches 10 bases. The J segment lost 4 bases and the V segment lost 7 bases, leaving 5 bases of the junction unmatched. The V gene's germline CDR1 is LNHDA and CDR2 SQIVND (reference sequence). This CDR3 has 14 amino acids. CDR3 DNA sequence: TGTGCCAGTAATTGGGGACAGGGGTCAGATACGCAGTATTTT. It is translated as CASNWGQGSDTQYF.

The rearrangement joins TRBV15 to TRBJ2-1, with D uncertain. The ends were cut back, 0 bases at V and 6 bases at J, with 12 bases in the middle. Germline-derived CDR1 and CDR2 are LNHNV and YYDKDF (reference sequence). The CDR3 has 15 amino acids. CDR3 sequence reads: CATSRDWAATNEQFF. The CDR3 DNA reads TGTGCCACCAGCAGAGATTGGGCAGCCACCAATGAGCAGTTCTTC. Full variable domain (outside the CDR3, taken from reference TRBV15 and TRBJ2-1): DAMVIQNPRYQVTQFGKPVTLSCSQTLNHNVMYWYQQKSSQAPKLLFHYYDKDFNNEADTPDNFQSRRPNTSFCFLDIRSPGLGDTAMYLCATSRDWAATNEQFFGPGTRLTVL.

The chain links TRBV29-1 to TRBJ2-7; TRBD2 matches 8 bases. The junction had 6 bases not matched to a gene; V was cut back by 4 bases and J by 4 bases. CDR1 SQVTM and CDR2 ANQGSEA come from the germline V gene. CDR3 length equals 13 residues. CDR3 in DNA: TGCAGCGTTGGAATAGCGGGGATGTACGAGCAGTACTTC. The encoded protein is CSVGIAGMYEQYF.

This chain uses TRBV27 with TRBJ2-3, with TRBD2 matching over 7 bases. The CDR3 is 17 amino acids. With V trimmed by 6 bases and J by 2 bases, 14 bases remained unmatched. Per the germline V gene, CDR1 is MNHEY and CDR2 is SMNVEV (reference sequence). The CDR3: CASRPIPSGVPTDTQYF. CDR3 nucleotide sequence: TGTGCCAGCAGGCCAATCCCTAGCGGTGTGCCCACAGATACGCAGTATTTT.

The chain joins TRBV7-8 to TRBJ1-6; possible D gene TRBD1, 6 bases. V dropped 1 base and J dropped 9 bases, with 7 bases sitting between them. From germline, CDR1 is SGHVS and CDR2 FQNEAQ. The CDR3 is made up of 13 amino acids. The CDR3 protein is CASSLDRVSPLHF. The CDR3 region has the DNA TGTGCCAGCAGCTTAGACAGGGTTTCACCCCTCCACTTT.

V usage is TRBV5-1 and J usage is TRBJ2-7; 7 positions agree with TRBD1. Unmatched junction bases numbered 4, after V lost 4 bases and J lost 3 bases. This CDR3 comprises 13 residues. CDR1 SGHRS and CDR2 YFSETQ come from the germline V gene. The CDR3 loop is CASSRQGGYEQYF. The CDR3 DNA follows: TGCGCCAGCAGCAGACAGGGCGGCTACGAGCAGTACTTC.

V is TRBV4-2 and J is TRBJ2-1; 10 nucleotides agree with TRBD2. This CDR3 comprises 16 residues. J gave up 4 bases and V 4 bases, and 7 bases lay outside the gene matches. Germline values: CDR1 LGHNA, CDR2 YNFKEQ. Here the CDR3 reads CASSLSGTSVYNEQFF. The CDR3 DNA reads as TGTGCCAGCAGCCTCTCCGGGACTAGCGTATACAATGAGCAGTTCTTC.

The chain links TRBV27 to TRBJ1-2; possible D gene TRBD1, 6 bases. Germline CDR1 reads MNHEY; CDR2 reads SMNVEV (reference sequence). The CDR3 is made up of 15 amino acids. V was clipped by 3 bases and J by 2 bases, with 13 bases between them. The CDR3 here is CASSLWGGRNYGYTF. CDR3 coding DNA: TGTGCCAGCAGTTTGTGGGGGGGGCGCAACTATGGCTACACCTTC.

J is TRBJ2-7 and V is TRBV27; 7 bases fit TRBD1. The trim removed 6 bases at V and 3 bases at J, leaving 5 bases unmatched. CDR1 is MNHEY and CDR2 is SMNVEV in the germline V gene (reference sequence). This CDR3 has 13 amino acids. Here the CDR3 reads CASSQDRYYEQYF. In nucleotides, the CDR3 is TGTGCCAGCAGCCAGGACAGGTACTACGAGCAGTACTTC.